The entry below gives a single TCR beta chain sequence along with its context. Its antigen is unidentified. With 4 bases clipped from V and 10 bases from J, the junction kept 12 bases outside the gene matches. Germline loops: CDR1 SEHNR, CDR2 FQNEAQ (reference sequence). The CDR3 length is 14 residues. PCR employed 60 Vbeta and 13 Jbeta primers. This table comes from immunoSEQ multiplex PCR, and its TCRdb copy is limited to in-frame clones, with some not included. The data hold over 200,000 clones, with 70% to 85% observed a single time. This record comes from a study of cytomegalovirus exposure and HLA in healthy donors. Study as a whole: In a previous analysis, approximately 110 million unique TCR beta sequences were found from roughly 180 million T cells. Study results and limitations: Later analysis reportedly placed an Asian-associated ancestry cluster below the roughly 640-donor mean in N-insertions. The records held CMV serostatus as the only immune exposure information.

This TCR derives from a woman aged 35 to 49 in good health and CMV-seronegative. This chain connects TRBV7-9 to TRBJ1-1; 7 nucleotides agree with TRBD1. Sample: PBMCs. CDR3 coding DNA: TGTGCCAGCAGCTCACCAACAGGGGAAAGGGGAGCTTTCTTT. It codes for CASSSPTGERGAFF.